Each of the 6 T cell receptor beta chains below was sequenced from the same sample in a study of cytomegalovirus exposure and HLA in healthy donors. Sequenced by immunoSEQ multiplex PCR; TCRdb stores in-frame clones only, minus some. The table lists some 120,000 clones, about 87% of them singletons. The sample taken for sequencing was PBMCs. Receptor source: a woman aged 18-29 years in good health and CMV-seronegative.

This clone was recorded only once. The chain carries TRBV9 and TRBJ2-2, with D perhaps TRBD2 (6 bases). The CDR3 length is 16 residues. Germline V gene data show CDR1 as SGDLS and CDR2 as YYNGEE. Deletions cut 4 bases from V and 6 bases from J, with 19 bases between. The CDR3 DNA is TGTGCCAGCAGCCCCTCAGGGACTTTAGCTGCCGGGGAGCTGTTTTTT. This translates into CASSPSGTLAAGELFF. Together with reference TRBV9 and TRBJ2-2, the CDR3 gives the full variable domain: DSGVTQTPKHLITATGQRVTLRCSPRSGDLSVYWYQQSLDQGLQFLIQYYNGEERAKGNILERFSAQQFPDLHSELNLSSLELGDSALYFCASSPSGTLAAGELFFGEGSRLTVL.

The J gene is TRBJ2-2, the V gene TRBV4-3; a weak D match, TRBD1 (6 bases). V was shortened by 4 bases and J by 5 bases, with 17 bases between the two germline ends. The CDR3 is 16 residues long. Per the germline V gene, CDR1 is LGHNA and CDR2 is YSLEER. CDR3 nucleotide sequence: TGCGCCAGCAGCCCCAATGGGCAGGGGCGAACCGGGGAGCTGTTTTTT. Translation: CASSPNGQGRTGELFF.

This clone came up a few times. This chain uses TRBV16 with TRBJ2-1; tentatively, D is TRBD1 (6 bases). Germline V CDR1 and CDR2: KGHSY, FQNENV. The germline V and J ends were trimmed by 4 bases and 8 bases, with 12 bases remaining between them. CDR3 length: 13 residues. CDR3 DNA sequence: TGTGCCAGCAGCCCCCAACAGGGCTATGAGCAGTTCTTC. Its protein is CASSPQQGYEQFF.

This clone was recorded a few times. The chain employs TRBV19 and TRBJ2-7; D gene uncertain. The V gene lost 5 bases and the J gene lost 7 bases, with 12 bases spanning the gap. CDR3 length equals 12 residues. Germline CDR1 is LNHDA and CDR2 is SQIVND (reference sequence). CDR3 coding DNA: TGTGCCAGTAGTCCCCCAGGTGGAGAGCAGTACTTC. Its translation is CASSPPGGEQYF.

J is TRBJ2-3 and V is TRBV30; D is possibly TRBD1 (6 bases). CDR1 GTSNPN and CDR2 SVGIG come from the germline V gene (reference sequence). The CDR3 runs to 15 residues. Trimming removed 5 bases at V and 2 bases at J, with 17 bases between. CDR3 bases: TGTGCCTGGGCCCACGGGGACATAGACACAGATACGCAGTATTTT. Amino acid sequence: CAWAHGDIDTDTQYF.

This chain joins TRBV5-1 and TRBJ2-2, with D possibly TRBD2 on 5 matching bases. Deletions cut 4 bases from V and 4 bases from J, with 14 bases between. Germline V gene data show CDR1 as SGHRS and CDR2 as YFSETQ. The CDR3 is 15 residues long. Here the CDR3 DNA reads TGCGCCAGCAGCCTTGGCGTCGAGGGCACCGGGGAGCTGTTTTTT. Protein: CASSLGVEGTGELFF.